The clone carrying this T cell receptor beta chain has a single count. Trimming left V 5 bases short and J 4 bases short, with 8 bases between. The CDR3 loop spans 12 amino acids. Germline V CDR1 and CDR2: SGHTA, FQGNSA. The data belong to a study of TIL therapy for anti-PD-1-resistant metastatic lung cancer. For the study at large: Progressing patients received lymphodepletion, expanded TIL infusion and IL-2. Tumors carried a median 1.5 non-synonymous mutations per megabase. Median tumor PD-L1 proportion score was roughly 6%.

The libraries were made with immunoSEQ v3. Sequencing depth was about 2 million read pairs for survey level, roughly 5-6.5 million for deep. Only in-frame clones appear in the TCRdb table, and some are missing; sequencing was by immunoSEQ multiplex PCR. The data hold about 46,000 clones, with 80% to 90% observed a single time. Time point of the sample: pre-treatment sample, taken before nivolumab and TIL therapy. The rearrangement links TRBV7-2 to TRBJ2-5, with D possibly TRBD2 on 6 matching bases. This specimen consisted of blood, obtained at baseline. This receptor was identified in a person aged 30 to 80 with non-small cell lung cancer. The CDR3 spells CASSRERETQYF. The CDR3, as DNA: TGTGCCAGCAGCCGGGAGAGAGAGACCCAGTACTTC. Variable domain in full (rest from reference TRBV7-2 and TRBJ2-5): GAGVSQSPSNKVTEKGKDVELRCDPISGHTALYWYRQSLGQGLEFLIYFQGNSAPDKSGLPSDRFSAERTGGSVSTLTIQRTQQEDSAVYLCASSRERETQYFGPGTRLLVL.